Following are 20 T cell receptor beta chains from one sample sequenced in a study of breast tumors, draining lymph nodes, adjacent tissues. One entry per CDR3 protein, called by TCRdb with MiXCR from the multiplex PCR reads. The sample records 190,000 or so distinct CDR3 sequences, around 29% being singletons. Axillary draining lymph nodes of breast cancer patients supplied the node samples. The specimen sequenced was axillary lymph node tissue. Every receptor here comes from a female donor with breast cancer. Some clones in this sample may be carry-over from other donors' samples.

As for this clonotype: One base away lies a much larger clone, so this may be a sequencing read error. The chain links TRBV7-6 to TRBJ2-1; D possibly matches TRBD1 or TRBD2 (6 bases each). The length of the CDR3 is 15 residues. In germline, CDR1 is SGHVS, CDR2 FNYEAQ. The CDR3 bases are TGTGCCAGCAGCATGGGGGGCGGCAGGGACAATGAGCAGCTCTTC. This sequence encodes CASSMGGGRDNEQLF. The whole variable domain, remainder taken from reference TRBV7-6 and TRBJ2-1, is GAGVSQSPRYKVTKRGQDVALRCDPISGHVSLYWYRQALGQGPEFLTYFNYEAQQDKSGLPNDRFSAERPEGSISTLTIQRTEQRDSAMYRCASSMGGGRDNEQLFGPGTRLTVL.

In this sample, this clonotype turned up a few times. Mismatch with germline at one junction end may stem from a read error. The rearrangement links TRBV7-2 to TRBJ1-2, with D perhaps TRBD1 (5 bases). The CDR3 runs to 16 residues. Germline-derived CDR1 and CDR2 are SGHTA and FQGNSA. CDR3 sequence: CASRRSGAYPNYGYAF. The CDR3 region has the DNA TGTGCCAGCAGAAGATCCGGGGCCTATCCTAACTATGGCTACGCCTTC.

This clonotype was counted many times. This chain joins TRBV6-5 and TRBJ2-1; 16 bases match TRBD2. CDR3 length equals 19 residues. CDR1 MNHEY and CDR2 SVGAGI come from the germline V gene. V lost 2 bases to trimming and J lost 8 bases; unmatched junction nucleotides: 12. DNA for the CDR3: TGTGCCAGCAGTTACGAAACCCCGGGACTAGCGGGGGGGCGCGATGAGCAGTTCTTC. Amino acid sequence: CASSYETPGLAGGRDEQFF.

The chain combines TRBV11-2 with TRBJ1-5; possibly TRBD1 for D (6 bases). Germline-derived CDR1 and CDR2 are SGHAT and FQNNGV. Trimming cost V 6 bases and J 11 bases, with 14 bases left between them. CDR3 length: 12 amino acids. Written as DNA, the CDR3 is TGTGCCAGCAGTTTTAGGGGGGAGACCCAGCATTTT. Translation gives CASSFRGETQHF.

This clonotype was detected many times. The chain links TRBV29-1 to TRBJ1-5; D call uncertain. The germline CDR1 and CDR2 sequences are SQVTM and ANQGSEA. The CDR3 runs to 12 residues. Trimming stripped 7 bases from V and 6 bases from J, with 13 bases between. The CDR3 nucleotides are TGCAGCGCTGGGGAGGTAGGTCAGCCCCAGCATTTT. Translation gives CSAGEVGQPQHF.

This clonotype occurred many times. CDR3 loop: CASSGGIETQYF. CDR3 DNA: TGCGCCAGCAGCGGGGGGATCGAGACCCAGTACTTC. The chain recombines TRBV10-2 with TRBJ2-5; 7 nucleotides agree with TRBD2. With 6 bases clipped from V and 5 bases from J, the junction kept 3 bases outside the gene matches. Per germline, CDR1 WSHSY and CDR2 SAAADI. The CDR3 loop spans 12 amino acids.

Concerning this clonotype itself: At one end the junction does not follow the germline gene, possibly because of a read error. The chain is built from TRBV6-2 or TRBV6-3 and TRBJ2-1, with a possible D match to TRBD1 (6 bases). This CDR3 comprises 15 residues. Germline V CDR1 and CDR2: MNHEY, SVGEGT. As DNA, the CDR3 is TGTGCCGGCAGCCGGGACACCTTGCCTTACAATGAGCAGTTCTTC. Translating gives CAGSRDTLPYNEQFF.

This clonotype came up once. The chain joins TRBV24-1 to TRBJ1-4; D is ambiguous. The V gene lost 5 bases and the J gene lost 5 bases, with 11 bases spanning the gap. The germline gives CDR1 KGHDR, CDR2 SFDVKD. The CDR3 length is 14 residues. CDR3 region: CATSVQPSNEKLFF. The CDR3 DNA is TGTGCCACCAGTGTACAGCCCTCCAATGAAAAACTGTTTTTT.

This clonotype appeared many times. V and J are TRBV20-1 and TRBJ1-5; D might be TRBD1 (6 bases). The length of the CDR3 is 15 residues. The V and J ends lost 3 bases and 3 bases respectively, with 15 bases between them. The germline CDR1 and CDR2 sequences are DFQATT and SNEGSKA (reference sequence). The CDR3 region has the DNA TGCAGTGCTAGTCGTAGGGGGTCCCCCAATCAGCCCCAGCATTTT. This gives the protein CSASRRGSPNQPQHF.

The table lists this clonotype with a few counts. The chain joins TRBV27 to TRBJ2-7; 9 bases agree with TRBD2. The CDR3 is 16 amino acids. The germline CDR1 and CDR2 sequences are MNHEY and SMNVEV (reference sequence). The V and J ends lost 1 base and 2 bases, in that order; junction bases with no gene match: 6. CDR3 sequence: CASSLYYPSGTYEQYF. The CDR3 coding sequence is TGTGCCAGCAGTTTATACTATCCTAGCGGGACCTACGAGCAGTACTTC.

Many counts were recorded for this clonotype. A much larger clone lies one base from this, so it may be a read error. The chain has TRBV7-7 and TRBJ2-5, with 7 positions matching TRBD2. The CDR3 length is 15 residues. Germline lookup yields CDR1 SSHAT and CDR2 FNYEAQ (reference sequence). The CDR3 sequence is CASSLEAGPQETQHF. The DNA of the CDR3 is TGTGCTAGCAGCTTAGAAGCGGGGCCGCAAGAGACCCAGCACTTC.

This clonotype has more than one count but fewer than ten. A read error may be the cause here, since a much bigger clone is one base away. The rearrangement uses TRBV7-2 and TRBJ2-7, with D uncertain. There are 15 residues in the CDR3. From germline, CDR1 is SGHTA and CDR2 FQGNSA. This chain's CDR3 is CASSPRLLSSYEQHF. The CDR3 nucleotides read TGTGCCAGCAGCCCGAGACTCCTCTCCTCCTACGAGCAGCACTTC.

This clonotype was counted at least ten times. V gene TRBV2 combines with J gene TRBJ2-1; 11 bases align to TRBD2. This CDR3 region has 16 residues. The V and J ends lost 10 bases and 9 bases, in that order; junction bases with no gene match: 17. Germline-derived CDR1 and CDR2 are SNHLY and FYNNEI. The DNA for the CDR3 is TGTGCCATCCCCTCGGAGGGGCTAGCGGGAGGTGGTGAGCAGTTCTTC. The encoded protein is CAIPSEGLAGGGEQFF. Full variable domain (remainder filled in from reference TRBV2 and TRBJ2-1): EPEVTQTPSHQVTQMGQEVILRCVPISNHLYFYWYRQILGQKVEFLVSFYNNEISEKSEIFDDQFSVERPDGSNFTLKIRSTKLEDSAMYFCAIPSEGLAGGGEQFFGPGTRLTVL.

Remarks on this clonotype: This may be a read error, as it is one base from a much larger clone. The V gene is TRBV7-2, the J gene TRBJ1-1, with no clear D. The germline V and J ends were trimmed by 3 bases and 4 bases, with 12 bases remaining between them. The CDR3 is 14 amino acids. Germline V gives CDR1 SGHTA, CDR2 FQGNSA. CDR3 sequence (DNA): TGTGCCAGCAGCTTGAGGAGCAGAGGCACTGAAGCTTTCTTT. Amino acid sequence: CASSLRSRGTEAFF.

This clonotype was picked up many times. The chain has TRBV7-9 and TRBJ2-1, with 8 bases aligning to TRBD2. Germline V gives CDR1 SEHNR, CDR2 FQNEAQ (reference sequence). This CDR3 is 16 amino acids long. Losses at the gene ends were 2 bases for V and 9 bases for J; bases not matched to a gene: 12. For the CDR3, the DNA is TGTGCCAGCAGCTTATGGAGACCGGGGGGGCTCAGTGAGCAGTTCTTC. Amino acid sequence: CASSLWRPGGLSEQFF.

This clonotype was seen more than once but under ten times. The chain employs TRBV20-1 and TRBJ1-1; maybe TRBD1 (5 bases). Trimming pared 5 bases from V and 1 base from J, leaving 8 bases between. Germline V gene data show CDR1 as DFQATT and CDR2 as SNEGSKA (reference sequence). The CDR3 spans 12 residues. Written as DNA, the CDR3 is TGCAGTGCTGGACAACAGAACACTGAAGCTTTCTTT. Amino acids: CSAGQQNTEAFF.

Concerning this clonotype: Since a much larger clone is just one base distant, this may be a read error. The rearrangement links TRBV7-2 to TRBJ2-5; 9 bases align to TRBD1. The CDR3 totals 15 residues. The V gene's germline CDR1 is SGHTA and CDR2 FQGNSA. The CDR3 sequence is CASSFQQGAQETQHF. The CDR3 DNA reads as TGTGCCAGCAGCTTCCAACAGGGGGCTCAAGAGACCCAGCACTTC. Combining the CDR3 with reference TRBV7-2 and TRBJ2-5 gives the whole variable domain GAGVSQSPSNKVTEKGKDVELRCDPISGHTALYWYRQSLGQGLEFLIYFQGNSAPDKSGLPSDRFSAERTGGSVSTLTIQRTQQEDSAVYLCASSFQQGAQETQHFGPGTRLLVL.

V and J are TRBV2 and TRBJ1-5; D possibly corresponds to TRBD1 (6 bases). The germline V gene encodes CDR1 SNHLY and CDR2 FYNNEI. V gave up 6 bases and J gave up 11 bases, with 20 bases separating them. The CDR3 has 14 residues. CDR3 in amino acids: CASRTERGKRAQHF. DNA for the CDR3: TGTGCCAGCAGGACGGAGAGGGGGAAGCGAGCCCAGCATTTT.

This clonotype was counted only a few times. This may stem from a read error, because a much larger clone lies one nucleotide away. The rearrangement links TRBV9 to TRBJ2-7, with TRBD2 identical over 8 bases. Germline V gene lookup returns CDR1 SGDLS and CDR2 YYNGEE. The CDR3 has 14 amino acids. CDR3 sequence: CASSPREGAYEQSF. The CDR3 bases are TGTGCCAGCAGCCCCCGGGAGGGAGCCTACGAGCAGTCCTTC.

This clonotype was counted many times. V usage is TRBV7-9 and J usage is TRBJ1-1; maybe TRBD1 (5 bases). Germline V lookup: CDR1 SEHNR, CDR2 FQNEAQ (reference sequence). The CDR3 contains 13 residues. Deletions cut 5 bases from V and 5 bases from J, with 12 bases between. The CDR3 DNA is TGTGCCAGCAGCCCCACCGGGGGAACTGAAGCTTTCTTT. Its protein is CASSPTGGTEAFF.